The clone carrying this T cell receptor (beta chain) was observed a few times. The target antigen is unknown. These data come from a study of cytomegalovirus exposure and HLA in healthy donors. Healthy bone marrow donors made up the cohort. Study-wide points: Near-uniform donor sequencing depth was presumed by presence/absence analyses. Follow-up analysis found HLA locus-dependent TCR association rates, highest for DRB1 and lowest for HLA-C.

This CDR3 contains 16 residues. The germline gives CDR1 SGHVS, CDR2 FQNEAQ. V was clipped by 2 bases and J by 6 bases, with 18 bases between them. The PCR employed 60 Vbeta primers together with 13 Jbeta primers. Profiling relied on immunoSEQ multiplex PCR, and the TCRdb table lists in-frame clones only, not all of them. The repertoire includes 100,000 to 150,000 clones, 65% to 85% of them detected once, and 3% to 4% sits in the top ten. The source is a man younger than 35 in good health and CMV-seropositive. The sequencing input was PBMCs. The rearrangement uses TRBV7-8 and TRBJ2-3, with D perhaps matching TRBD2 (5 bases). In nucleotides, the CDR3 is TGTGCCAGCAGCTTAATAGCGACTTATTCACCCGATACGCAGTATTTT. This translates into CASSLIATYSPDTQYF.